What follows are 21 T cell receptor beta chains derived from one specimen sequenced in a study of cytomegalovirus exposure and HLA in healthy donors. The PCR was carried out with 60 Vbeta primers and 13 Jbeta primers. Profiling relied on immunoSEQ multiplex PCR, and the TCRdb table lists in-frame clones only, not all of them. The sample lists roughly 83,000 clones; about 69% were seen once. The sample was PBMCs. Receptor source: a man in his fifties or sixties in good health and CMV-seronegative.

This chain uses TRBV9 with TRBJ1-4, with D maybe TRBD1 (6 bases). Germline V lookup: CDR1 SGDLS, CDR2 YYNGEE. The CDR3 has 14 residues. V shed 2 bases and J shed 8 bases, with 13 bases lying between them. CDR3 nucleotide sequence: TGTGCCAGCAGCGTGGGACATCAGGGAGAAAAACTGTTTTTT. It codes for CASSVGHQGEKLFF.

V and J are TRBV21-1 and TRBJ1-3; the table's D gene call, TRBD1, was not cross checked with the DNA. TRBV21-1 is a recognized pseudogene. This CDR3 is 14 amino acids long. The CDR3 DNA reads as TGTGCCAGCAGTCCAGGGGATTCCGGAAACACCATATATTTT. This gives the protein CASSPGDSGNTIYF.

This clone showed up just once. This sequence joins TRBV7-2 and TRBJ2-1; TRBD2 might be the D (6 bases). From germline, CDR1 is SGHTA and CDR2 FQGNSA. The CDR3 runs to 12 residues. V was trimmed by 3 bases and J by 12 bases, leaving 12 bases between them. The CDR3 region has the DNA TGTGCCAGCAGCTTCCCGCGGGGTGGGCAGTTCTTC. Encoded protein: CASSFPRGGQFF.

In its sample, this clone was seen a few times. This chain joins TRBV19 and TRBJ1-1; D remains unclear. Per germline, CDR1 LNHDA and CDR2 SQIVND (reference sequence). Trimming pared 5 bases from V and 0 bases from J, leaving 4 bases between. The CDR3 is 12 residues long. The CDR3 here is CASSGLNTEAFF. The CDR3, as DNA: TGTGCCAGTAGTGGGCTGAACACTGAAGCTTTCTTT. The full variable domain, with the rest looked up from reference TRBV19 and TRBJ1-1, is DGGITQSPKYLFRKEGQNVTLSCEQNLNHDAMYWYRQDPGQGLRLIYYSQIVNDFQKGDIAEGYSVSREKKESFPLTVTSAQKNPTAFYLCASSGLNTEAFFGQGTRLTVV.

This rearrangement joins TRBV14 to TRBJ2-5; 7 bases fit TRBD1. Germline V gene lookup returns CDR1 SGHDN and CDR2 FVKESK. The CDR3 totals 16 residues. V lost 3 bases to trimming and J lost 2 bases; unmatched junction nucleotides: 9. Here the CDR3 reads CASSHGSRGIQETQYF. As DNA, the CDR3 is TGTGCCAGCAGCCACGGGTCCAGGGGGATACAAGAGACCCAGTACTTC.

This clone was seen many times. CDR3 nucleotide sequence: TGCGCCAGCAGCGGAGAGTACGAGCAGTACTTC. Protein product: CASSGEYEQYF. This chain links TRBV5-1 with TRBJ2-7, with unresolved D. Trimming took off 4 bases at V and 4 bases at J, with 6 bases between the two ends. The CDR3 sequence is 11 residues long. Germline V gene data show CDR1 as SGHRS and CDR2 as YFSETQ.

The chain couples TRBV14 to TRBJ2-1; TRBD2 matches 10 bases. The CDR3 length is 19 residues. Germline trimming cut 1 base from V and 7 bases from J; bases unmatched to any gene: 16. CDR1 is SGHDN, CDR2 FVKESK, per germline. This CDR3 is CASSQGPRGSGGARNEQFF. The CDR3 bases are TGTGCCAGCAGCCAAGGACCCCGGGGGAGCGGGGGGGCTAGGAATGAGCAGTTCTTC.

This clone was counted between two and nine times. CDR3: CASSPGGAVAAFF. The CDR3 bases are TGTGCCAGCAGCCCGGGCGGAGCCGTAGCGGCTTTCTTT. This chain links TRBV7-2 with TRBJ1-1; the D is unclear. Germline V gene lookup returns CDR1 SGHTA and CDR2 FQGNSA. The V end lost 5 bases, the J end lost 11 bases, and 18 bases lay between the germline ends. This CDR3 comprises 13 residues.

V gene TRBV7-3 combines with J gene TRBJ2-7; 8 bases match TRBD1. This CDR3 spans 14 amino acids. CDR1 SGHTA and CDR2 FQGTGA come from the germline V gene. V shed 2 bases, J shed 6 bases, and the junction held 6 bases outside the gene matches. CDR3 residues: CASSLGQGRLEQYF. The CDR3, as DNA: TGTGCCAGCAGCTTAGGACAGGGCCGTCTCGAGCAGTACTTC.

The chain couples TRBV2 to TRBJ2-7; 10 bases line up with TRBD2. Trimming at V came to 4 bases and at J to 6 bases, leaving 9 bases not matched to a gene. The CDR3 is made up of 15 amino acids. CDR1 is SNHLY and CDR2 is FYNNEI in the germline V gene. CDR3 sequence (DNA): TGTGCCAGCAGTGCACAGCGGGGGGGCCGAAGCGAGCAGTACTTC. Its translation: CASSAQRGGRSEQYF.

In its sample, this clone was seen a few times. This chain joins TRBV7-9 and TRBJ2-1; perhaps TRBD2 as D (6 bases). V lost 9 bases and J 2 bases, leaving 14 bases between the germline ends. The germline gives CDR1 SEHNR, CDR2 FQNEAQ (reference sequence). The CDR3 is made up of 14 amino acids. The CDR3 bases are TGTGCCAGTAGTCGGGCGGGGACCTACAATGAGCAGTTCTTC. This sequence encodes CASSRAGTYNEQFF.

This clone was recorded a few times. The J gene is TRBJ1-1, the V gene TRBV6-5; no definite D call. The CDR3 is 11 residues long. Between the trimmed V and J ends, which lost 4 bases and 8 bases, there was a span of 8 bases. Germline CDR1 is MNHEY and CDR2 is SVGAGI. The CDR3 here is CASSSRSEAFF. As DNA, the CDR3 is TGTGCCAGCAGTTCCCGGTCCGAAGCTTTCTTT.

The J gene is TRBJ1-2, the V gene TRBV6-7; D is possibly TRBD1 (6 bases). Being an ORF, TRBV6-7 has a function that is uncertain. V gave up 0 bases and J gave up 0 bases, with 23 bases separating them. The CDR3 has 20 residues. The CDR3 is CASSYSKIRLLDRANYGYTF. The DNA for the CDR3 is TGTGCCAGCAGTTACTCCAAGATCAGGTTACTGGACAGAGCTAACTATGGCTACACCTTC.

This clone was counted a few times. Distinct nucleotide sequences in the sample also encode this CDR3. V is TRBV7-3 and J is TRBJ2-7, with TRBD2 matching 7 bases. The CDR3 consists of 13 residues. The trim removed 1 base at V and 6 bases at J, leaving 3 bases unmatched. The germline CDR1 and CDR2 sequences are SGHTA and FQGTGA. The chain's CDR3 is CASSLREGGEQYF. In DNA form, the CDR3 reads TGTGCCAGCAGCTTAAGGGAGGGAGGCGAGCAGTACTTC.

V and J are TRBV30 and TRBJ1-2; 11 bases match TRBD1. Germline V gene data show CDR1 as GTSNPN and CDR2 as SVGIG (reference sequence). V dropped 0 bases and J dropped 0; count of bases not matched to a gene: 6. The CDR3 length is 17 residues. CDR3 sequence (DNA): TGTGCCTGGAGTGTAGGGACAGGGGGAATTTCTAACTATGGCTACACCTTC. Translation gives CAWSVGTGGISNYGYTF.

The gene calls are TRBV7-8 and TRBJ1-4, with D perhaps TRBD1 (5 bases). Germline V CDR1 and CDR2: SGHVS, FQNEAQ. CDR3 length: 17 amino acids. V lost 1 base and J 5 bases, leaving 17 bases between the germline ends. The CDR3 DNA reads TGTGCCAGCAGCTTAGTTTTTTGGCAAACAGGCAATGAAAAACTGTTTTTT. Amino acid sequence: CASSLVFWQTGNEKLFF.

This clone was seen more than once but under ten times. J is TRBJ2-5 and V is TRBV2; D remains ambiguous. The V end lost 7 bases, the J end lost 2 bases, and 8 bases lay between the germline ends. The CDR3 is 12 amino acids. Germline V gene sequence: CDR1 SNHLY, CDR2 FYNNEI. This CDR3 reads CASTDLQETQYF. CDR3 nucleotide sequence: TGTGCCAGCACCGATCTACAAGAGACCCAGTACTTC. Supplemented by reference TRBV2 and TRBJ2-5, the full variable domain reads EPEVTQTPSHQVTQMGQEVILRCVPISNHLYFYWYRQILGQKVEFLVSFYNNEISEKSEIFDDQFSVERPDGSNFTLKIRSTKLEDSAMYFCASTDLQETQYFGPGTRLLVL.

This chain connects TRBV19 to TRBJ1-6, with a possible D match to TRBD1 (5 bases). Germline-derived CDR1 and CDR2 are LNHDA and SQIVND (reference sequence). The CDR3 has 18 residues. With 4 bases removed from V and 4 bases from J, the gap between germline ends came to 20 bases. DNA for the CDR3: TGTGCCAGTAGTACCCCCGCTGGGGAGGGGAGGTATAATTCACCCCTCCACTTT. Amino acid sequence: CASSTPAGEGRYNSPLHF.

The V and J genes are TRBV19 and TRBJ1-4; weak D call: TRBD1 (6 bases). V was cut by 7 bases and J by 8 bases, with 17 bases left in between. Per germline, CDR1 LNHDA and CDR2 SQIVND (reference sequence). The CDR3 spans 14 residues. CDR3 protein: CASTPGRGREKLFF. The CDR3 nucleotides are TGTGCCAGTACCCCAGGCAGGGGAAGAGAAAAACTGTTTTTT. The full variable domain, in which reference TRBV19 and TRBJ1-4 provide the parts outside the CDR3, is DGGITQSPKYLFRKEGQNVTLSCEQNLNHDAMYWYRQDPGQGLRLIYYSQIVNDFQKGDIAEGYSVSREKKESFPLTVTSAQKNPTAFYLCASTPGRGREKLFFGSGTQLSVL.

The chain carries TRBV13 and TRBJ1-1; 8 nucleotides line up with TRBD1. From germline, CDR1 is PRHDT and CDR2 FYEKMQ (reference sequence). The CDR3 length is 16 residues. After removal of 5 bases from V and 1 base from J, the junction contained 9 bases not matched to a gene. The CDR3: CASSRTPGQGNTEAFF. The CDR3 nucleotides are TGTGCCAGCAGCCGTACCCCCGGACAGGGGAACACTGAAGCTTTCTTT.

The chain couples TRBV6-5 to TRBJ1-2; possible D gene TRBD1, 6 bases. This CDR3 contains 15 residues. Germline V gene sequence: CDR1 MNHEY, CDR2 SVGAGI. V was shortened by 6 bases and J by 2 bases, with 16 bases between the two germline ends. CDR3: CASSRLGQLNYGYTF. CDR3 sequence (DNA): TGTGCCAGCAGCCGCCTTGGACAGCTCAACTATGGCTACACCTTC.